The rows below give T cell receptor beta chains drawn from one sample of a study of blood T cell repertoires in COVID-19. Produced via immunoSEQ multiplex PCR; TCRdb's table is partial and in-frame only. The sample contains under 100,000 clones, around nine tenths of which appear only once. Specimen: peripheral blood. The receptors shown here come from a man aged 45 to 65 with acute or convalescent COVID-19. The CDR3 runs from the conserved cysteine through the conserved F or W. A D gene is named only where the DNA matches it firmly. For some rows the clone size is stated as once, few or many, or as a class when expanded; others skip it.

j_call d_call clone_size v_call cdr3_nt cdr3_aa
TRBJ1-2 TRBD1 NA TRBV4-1 TGCGCCAGCAGGGTAGGACAGGCTAGAGACTATGGCTACACCTTC CASRVGQARDYGYTF
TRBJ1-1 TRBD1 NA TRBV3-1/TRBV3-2 TGTGCCAGCAGCCGACGGACAGGGGTGAACACTGAAGCTTTCTTT CASSRRTGVNTEAFF
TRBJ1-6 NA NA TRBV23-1 TGCGCCAGCAGTCAACTCAAACTAAACGACAGGCGATCGGGGGGGTATAATTCACCCCTCCACTTT CASSQLKLNDRRSGGYNSPLHF
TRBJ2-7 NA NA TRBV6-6 TGTGCCAGCAGTCATGAATCGGACCTAGGGGCCTCGGGCGAGCAGTACTTC CASSHESDLGASGEQYF
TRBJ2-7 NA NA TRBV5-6 TGTGCCAGCAGCCCCGACGCTGGCCGGAGCTCCTACGAGCAGTACTTC CASSPDAGRSSYEQYF
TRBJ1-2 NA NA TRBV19 TGTGCCAGTAGTATGGTCAGGGAGGACTATGGCTACACCTTC CASSMVREDYGYTF
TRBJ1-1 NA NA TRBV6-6 TGTGCCAGCAGTTACTCGACTGGAACTGAAGCTTTCTTT CASSYSTGTEAFF
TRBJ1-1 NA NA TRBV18 TGTGCCAGCTCACCACCCCTAGGGAACACTGAAGCTTTCTTT CASSPPLGNTEAFF
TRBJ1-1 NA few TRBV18 TGTGCCAGCTCACCCGGGACTGAAGCTTTCTTT CASSPGTEAFF
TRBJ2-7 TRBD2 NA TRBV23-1 TGCGCCAGCCCTGTGGTGCGGGAGCGCCAACCTTTATCCTACGAGCAGTACTTC CASPVVRERQPLSYEQYF
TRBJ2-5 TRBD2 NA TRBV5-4 TGTGCCAGCAGCACACGGGGGGAGGGCCTCGGGACCCAGTACTTC CASSTRGEGLGTQYF
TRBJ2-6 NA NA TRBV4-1 TGCGCCAGCAGCCATGGCTCAGGGATCTCTGGGGCCAACGTCCTGACTTTC CASSHGSGISGANVLTF
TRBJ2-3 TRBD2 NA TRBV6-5 TGTGCCAGCAGGGGACTAGCGGGAGGCTTATCGGCGCAGTATTTT CASRGLAGGLSAQYF
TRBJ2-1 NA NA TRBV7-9 TGTGCCAGCAGCTTTGGACAGCATGGCAATGAGCAGTTCTTC CASSFGQHGNEQFF
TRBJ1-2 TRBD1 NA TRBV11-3 TGTGCCAGCAGCCTAAACGTCATAGGACAGGCTTTCGGCTACACCTTC CASSLNVIGQAFGYTF
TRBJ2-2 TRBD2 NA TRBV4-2 TGTGCCAGCAGCCAAGAGCCTAGCGGGGATGGGACCGGGGAGCTGTTTTTT CASSQEPSGDGTGELFF
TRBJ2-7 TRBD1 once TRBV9 TGTGCCAGCAGCACAGGGGTCTCCTACGAGCAGTACTTC CASSTGVSYEQYF
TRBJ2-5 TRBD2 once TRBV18 TGTGCCAGCTCACCGGGACTAGCGGGAATCGGGGAGACCCAGTACTTC CASSPGLAGIGETQYF
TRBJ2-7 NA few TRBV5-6 TGTGCCAGCAGCCGGACAGATTACGAGCAGTACTTC CASSRTDYEQYF
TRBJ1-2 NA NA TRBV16 TGTGCCAGCAGCCAATCTCAGGGGCTTGGCGGCTACACCTTC CASSQSQGLGGYTF
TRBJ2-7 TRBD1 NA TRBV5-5 TGTGCCAGCACACGACAGGGGTCCCCCTACGAGCAGTACTTC CASTRQGSPYEQYF
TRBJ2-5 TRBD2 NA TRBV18 TGTGCCAGCTCACCAGTGACTAGCCGCCGGGAGACCCAGTACTTC CASSPVTSRRETQYF